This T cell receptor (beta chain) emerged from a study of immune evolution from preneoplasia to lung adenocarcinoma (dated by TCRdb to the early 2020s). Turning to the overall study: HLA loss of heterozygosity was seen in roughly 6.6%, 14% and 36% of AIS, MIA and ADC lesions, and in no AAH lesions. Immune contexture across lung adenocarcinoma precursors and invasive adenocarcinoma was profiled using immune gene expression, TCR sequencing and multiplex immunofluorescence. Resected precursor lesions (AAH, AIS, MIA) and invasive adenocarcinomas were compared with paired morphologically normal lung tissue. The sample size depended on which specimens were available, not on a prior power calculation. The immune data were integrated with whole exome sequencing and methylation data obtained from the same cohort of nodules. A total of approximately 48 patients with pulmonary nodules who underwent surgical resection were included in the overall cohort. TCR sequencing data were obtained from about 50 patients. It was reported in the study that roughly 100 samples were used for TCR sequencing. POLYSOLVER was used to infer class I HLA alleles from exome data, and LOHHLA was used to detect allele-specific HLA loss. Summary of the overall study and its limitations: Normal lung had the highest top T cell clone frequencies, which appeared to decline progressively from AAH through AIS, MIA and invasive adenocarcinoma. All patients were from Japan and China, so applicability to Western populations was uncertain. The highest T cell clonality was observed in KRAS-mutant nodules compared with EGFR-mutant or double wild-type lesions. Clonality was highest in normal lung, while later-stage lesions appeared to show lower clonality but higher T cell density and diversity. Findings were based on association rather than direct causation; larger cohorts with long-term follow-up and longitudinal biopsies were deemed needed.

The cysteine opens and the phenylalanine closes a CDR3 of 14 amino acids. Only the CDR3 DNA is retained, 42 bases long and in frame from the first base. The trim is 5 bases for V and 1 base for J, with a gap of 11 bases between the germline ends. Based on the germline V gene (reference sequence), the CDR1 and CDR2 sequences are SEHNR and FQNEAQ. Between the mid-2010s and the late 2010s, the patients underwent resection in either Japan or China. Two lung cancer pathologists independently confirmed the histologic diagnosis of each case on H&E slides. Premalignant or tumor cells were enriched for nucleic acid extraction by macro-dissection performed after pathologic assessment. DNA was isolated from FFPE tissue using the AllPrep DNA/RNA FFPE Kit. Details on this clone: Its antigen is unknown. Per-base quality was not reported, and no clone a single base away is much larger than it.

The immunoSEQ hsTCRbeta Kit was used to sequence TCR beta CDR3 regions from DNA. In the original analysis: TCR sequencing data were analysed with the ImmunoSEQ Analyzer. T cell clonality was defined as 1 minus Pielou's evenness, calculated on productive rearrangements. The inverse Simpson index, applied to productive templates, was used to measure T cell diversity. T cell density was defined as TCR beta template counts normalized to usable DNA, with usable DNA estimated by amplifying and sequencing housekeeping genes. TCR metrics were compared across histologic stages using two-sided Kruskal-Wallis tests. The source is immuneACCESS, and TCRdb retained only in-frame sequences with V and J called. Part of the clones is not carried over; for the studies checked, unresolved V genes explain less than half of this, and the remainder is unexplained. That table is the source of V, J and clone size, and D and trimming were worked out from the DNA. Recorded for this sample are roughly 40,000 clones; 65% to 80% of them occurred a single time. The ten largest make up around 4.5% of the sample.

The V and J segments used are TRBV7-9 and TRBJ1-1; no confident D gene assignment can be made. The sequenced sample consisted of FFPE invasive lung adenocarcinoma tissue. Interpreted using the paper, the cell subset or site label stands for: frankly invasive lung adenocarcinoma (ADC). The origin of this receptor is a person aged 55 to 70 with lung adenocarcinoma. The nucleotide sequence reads TGTGCCAGCAGCCGGAGATCAGGGAACACTGAAGCTTTCTTT. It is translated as CASSRRSGNTEAFF.